The present entry profiles one T cell receptor (beta chain) with its context. The sample belongs to a study of T cell changes during pregnancy in multiple sclerosis. TCRdb keeps only in-frame clones here, not all; method: immunoSEQ multiplex PCR. This sample has fewer than 85,000 clones, with roughly 92% found just once. The ends lost 5 bases at V and 4 bases at J; junction bases unmatched: 10. The germline gives CDR1 SGHKS, CDR2 YYEKEE (reference sequence). The CDR3 length is 16 residues. The TCR originated in a female donor in good health, enrolled as a control in a pregnancy study. This specimen was peripheral blood, taken in the first trimester of pregnancy. The rearrangement joins TRBV5-5 to TRBJ1-2; 11 nucleotides align to TRBD1. In DNA form, the CDR3 reads TGTGCCAGCAGTGCTGGGACAGGGGGAACGGGCTATGGCTACACCTTC. Translated: CASSAGTGGTGYGYTF.